These 24 T cell receptor beta chains were sequenced from one sample in a study of blood T cell repertoires in COVID-19 (dated by TCRdb to the early 2020s). The library came from the immunoSEQ multiplex PCR assay. As stored in TCRdb, this immuneACCESS dataset retains in-frame rearrangements with V and J assigned. A fraction of the clones does not appear; measured against another copy, unresolved V genes explain less than half of the discrepancy, and the remainder lacks a known reason. For this sample there are more than 300,000 clones; around nine tenths appear just once. The ten largest clones add up to about 4% of the sample. Sequenced sample: PBMCs or T cells enriched from blood (not recorded which). Source of these receptors: a woman aged 25 to 45 who had been exposed to COVID-19.

The CDR3 region is CASSILTGFAAQPQHF. CDR3 DNA: TGTGCCAGCAGCATCCTGACAGGGTTTGCAGCTCAGCCCCAGCATTTT. The J gene is TRBJ1-5, the V gene TRBV7-2; 7 bases agree with TRBD1. The germline CDR1 and CDR2 sequences are SGHTA and FQGNSA. This CDR3 has 16 residues. The trim removed 5 bases at V and 6 bases at J, leaving 13 bases unmatched.

The chain is built from TRBV7-3 and TRBJ2-6; perhaps TRBD1 as D (6 bases). There are 18 residues in the CDR3. Germline V gives CDR1 SGHTA, CDR2 FQGTGA. The V end was cut by 5 bases, the J end by 0 bases, with 17 bases between. Here the CDR3 reads CASSTRVGALSGANVLTF. The CDR3 DNA sequence: TGTGCCAGCAGCACCCGTGTGGGGGCCCTCTCTGGGGCCAACGTCCTGACTTTC.

The chain uses TRBV18 and TRBJ1-1; D possibly corresponds to TRBD1 (5 bases). V lost 0 bases and J 2 bases, leaving 10 bases between the germline ends. Germline assignment: CDR1 KGHSH and CDR2 LQKENI. The CDR3 has 15 amino acids. Here the CDR3 reads CASSPPQGVNTEAFF. CDR3 nucleotide sequence: TGTGCCAGCTCACCACCCCAGGGTGTTAACACTGAAGCTTTCTTT.

The J gene is TRBJ2-3, the V gene TRBV7-8, with TRBD2 matching 13 bases. Germline lookup yields CDR1 SGHVS and CDR2 FQNEAQ. The CDR3 spans 18 residues. Losses at the gene ends were 0 bases for V and 5 bases for J; bases not matched to a gene: 8. The CDR3 region is CASSLARGLAGELDTQYF. The CDR3 DNA reads as TGTGCCAGCAGCTTAGCCCGAGGACTAGCGGGGGAATTAGATACGCAGTATTTT.

The V and J genes are TRBV19 and TRBJ2-2; D not certain. The germline V gene encodes CDR1 LNHDA and CDR2 SQIVND (reference sequence). The CDR3 loop spans 16 amino acids. With 6 bases removed from V and 0 bases from J, the gap between germline ends came to 14 bases. CDR3 sequence: CASRPYQVANTGELFF. CDR3 nucleotide sequence: TGTGCCAGTAGGCCATACCAGGTCGCGAACACCGGGGAGCTGTTTTTT. The full variable domain, rest sourced from reference TRBV19 and TRBJ2-2, is DGGITQSPKYLFRKEGQNVTLSCEQNLNHDAMYWYRQDPGQGLRLIYYSQIVNDFQKGDIAEGYSVSREKKESFPLTVTSAQKNPTAFYLCASRPYQVANTGELFFGEGSRLTVL.

The rearrangement joins TRBV7-3 to TRBJ2-3; 7 bases agree with TRBD2. The CDR3 length is 16 residues. Trimming removed 5 bases from V and 0 bases from J; junction bases left unmatched: 8. Germline-derived CDR1 and CDR2 are SGHTA and FQGTGA. The CDR3 DNA sequence: TGTGCCAGCAGCCTCGGGACTATCTTTAGCACAGATACGCAGTATTTT. This codes for CASSLGTIFSTDTQYF. Supplemented by reference TRBV7-3 and TRBJ2-3, the full variable domain reads GAGVSQTPSNKVTEKGKYVELRCDPISGHTALYWYRQSLGQGPEFLIYFQGTGAADDSGLPNDRFFAVRPEGSVSTLKIQRTERGDSAVYLCASSLGTIFSTDTQYFGPGTRLTVL.

CDR3 residues: CASSSPGLAGEETQYF. CDR3 sequence (DNA): TGTGCCAGTAGTAGTCCGGGACTAGCGGGAGAAGAGACCCAGTACTTC. The rearrangement uses TRBV19 and TRBJ2-5, with 14 nucleotides matching TRBD2. J lost 3 bases, V lost 4 bases, and 4 bases had no gene match. Germline V gives CDR1 LNHDA, CDR2 SQIVND (reference sequence). The CDR3 runs 16 residues. Drawing the rest from reference TRBV19 and TRBJ2-5, the complete variable domain is DGGITQSPKYLFRKEGQNVTLSCEQNLNHDAMYWYRQDPGQGLRLIYYSQIVNDFQKGDIAEGYSVSREKKESFPLTVTSAQKNPTAFYLCASSSPGLAGEETQYFGPGTRLLVL.

The chain links TRBV24-1 to TRBJ2-7; perhaps TRBD2 as D (5 bases). The germline gives CDR1 KGHDR, CDR2 SFDVKD. The CDR3 has 13 amino acids. V was trimmed by 4 bases and J by 6 bases, leaving 12 bases between them. In DNA, the CDR3 is TGTGCCACCAGTGAATCCAACGGGGTCGAGCAGTACTTC. Translated, it gives CATSESNGVEQYF.

This clone was seen a handful of times. The chain uses TRBV2 and TRBJ1-5, with 10 bases matching TRBD1. Germline V gives CDR1 SNHLY, CDR2 FYNNEI. This CDR3 has 15 residues. Trimming removed 5 bases from V and 5 bases from J; junction bases left unmatched: 6. CDR3 amino acids: CASSLGQGGYQPQHF. The CDR3 DNA reads TGTGCCAGCAGTCTCGGACAGGGGGGCTATCAGCCCCAGCATTTT. Full variable domain (outside the CDR3, taken from reference TRBV2 and TRBJ1-5): EPEVTQTPSHQVTQMGQEVILRCVPISNHLYFYWYRQILGQKVEFLVSFYNNEISEKSEIFDDQFSVERPDGSNFTLKIRSTKLEDSAMYFCASSLGQGGYQPQHFGDGTRLSIL.

The gene calls are TRBV7-9 and TRBJ1-2; D is uncertain. The CDR3 has 17 residues. Germline lookup yields CDR1 SEHNR and CDR2 FQNEAQ (reference sequence). V lost 3 bases and J lost 6, with 23 bases in between. The DNA for the CDR3 is TGTGCCAGCAGCTTCGGCGCCCAAGGCGGCAGACCCCATGGCTACACCTTC. Amino acids: CASSFGAQGGRPHGYTF.

The chain carries TRBV19 and TRBJ1-2, with 10 bases identical to TRBD1. The CDR3 spans 15 residues. Germline values: CDR1 LNHDA, CDR2 SQIVND (reference sequence). V lost 0 bases and J lost 6; bases outside the gene matches: 4. CDR3 in amino acids: CASSIEGQGVDGYTF. CDR3 in DNA: TGTGCCAGTAGTATAGAAGGACAGGGGGTTGATGGCTACACCTTC. Based on the CDR3 plus reference TRBV19 and TRBJ1-2, the full variable domain is DGGITQSPKYLFRKEGQNVTLSCEQNLNHDAMYWYRQDPGQGLRLIYYSQIVNDFQKGDIAEGYSVSREKKESFPLTVTSAQKNPTAFYLCASSIEGQGVDGYTFGSGTRLTVV.

This sequence joins TRBV21-1 and TRBJ2-7; TRBD1, as called in the table, went unchecked against the DNA. TRBV21-1 is tagged as a pseudogene. The CDR3 runs 16 residues. In DNA form, the CDR3 reads TGTGCCAGCAGCTCACGAGACAGGAGGCGATCCTACGAGCAGTACTTC. Translation gives CASSSRDRRRSYEQYF.

This chain uses TRBV28 with TRBJ1-2, with D possibly TRBD1 on 6 matching bases. From germline, CDR1 is MDHEN and CDR2 SYDVKM. The CDR3 loop spans 15 amino acids. Trimming took off 5 bases at V and 0 bases at J, with 13 bases between the two ends. The DNA for the CDR3 is TGTGCCAGCAGTCTCACAGGGTTAGCTAACTATGGCTACACCTTC. Amino acid sequence: CASSLTGLANYGYTF.

This sequence joins TRBV4-2 and TRBJ1-6; weak D call: TRBD1 (5 bases). The germline V and J ends were trimmed by 1 base and 0 bases, with 13 bases remaining between them. The CDR3 is 18 residues long. Germline assignment: CDR1 LGHNA and CDR2 YNFKEQ. CDR3 in DNA: TGTGCCAGCAGCCAAGTCGGGGGTCAGGGCTCCTATAATTCACCCCTCCACTTT. Its protein is CASSQVGGQGSYNSPLHF.

This clone occurred once. This chain uses TRBV7-9 with TRBJ2-7; the D gene is possibly TRBD1 (6 bases). The germline V gene has CDR1 SEHNR and CDR2 FQNEAQ (reference sequence). The CDR3 runs to 15 residues. V was trimmed by 5 bases and J by 2 bases, leaving 16 bases between them. The DNA of the CDR3 is TGTGCCAGCAGCACGACAGGACAAACGACCTACGAGCAGTACTTC. Its translation is CASSTTGQTTYEQYF.

V gene TRBV7-9 combines with J gene TRBJ1-1; D unclear. The CDR3 spans 13 residues. V gave up 5 bases and J gave up 1 base, with 8 bases separating them. Germline-derived CDR1 and CDR2 are SEHNR and FQNEAQ (reference sequence). CDR3 in DNA: TGTGCCAGCAGCGAGGGTCAGAACACTGAAGCTTTCTTT. This translates into CASSEGQNTEAFF.

In nucleotides, the CDR3 is TGCGCCAGCAGCCGTCATGTCCTGGGACAGGTCTATGGCTACACCTTC. Translating gives CASSRHVLGQVYGYTF. The V gene is TRBV4-1, the J gene TRBJ1-2; 8 bases are shared with TRBD1. V gave up 4 bases and J gave up 4 bases; unmatched junction bases: 11. The length of the CDR3 is 16 residues. CDR1 is MGHRA and CDR2 is YSYEKL in the germline V gene.

The chain has TRBV7-9 and TRBJ1-6, with TRBD1 identical over 10 bases. This CDR3 is 15 amino acids long. Trimming at V came to 4 bases and at J to 10 bases, leaving 7 bases not matched to a gene. Germline V gene data show CDR1 as SEHNR and CDR2 as FQNEAQ (reference sequence). The CDR3 region is CASSSQTGGISPLHF. CDR3 nucleotide sequence: TGTGCCAGCAGCTCGCAGACAGGGGGCATCTCACCCCTCCACTTT.

In this sample, this clone turned up once. The chain carries TRBV3-1 (or the pseudogene TRBV3-2) and TRBJ1-5, with a weak D call TRBD1 (5 bases). There are 15 residues in the CDR3. CDR1 LGHDT and CDR2 YNNKEL come from the germline V gene (reference sequence). Deletions cut 4 bases from V and 4 bases from J, with 14 bases between. CDR3 DNA sequence: TGTGCCAGCAGCCGTGGCGGGGACGGGAATCAGCCCCAGCATTTT. This sequence encodes CASSRGGDGNQPQHF.

This sequence joins TRBV7-9 and TRBJ2-1; D call uncertain. V lost 1 base to trimming and J lost 0 bases, with 7 bases between them. There are 15 residues in the CDR3. Germline CDR1 and CDR2: SEHNR and FQNEAQ (reference sequence). CDR3 nucleotide sequence: TGTGCCAGCAGCTTAGTTTCAGGCTCCTACAATGAGCAGTTCTTC. Translated, it gives CASSLVSGSYNEQFF.

The chain is built from TRBV20-1 and TRBJ1-1; TRBD1 might be the D (5 bases). The CDR3 is 14 amino acids. Germline-derived CDR1 and CDR2 are DFQATT and SNEGSKA (reference sequence). V lost 3 bases, J lost 1 base, and 12 bases lay in between. The CDR3: CSASGAGPNTEAFF. The CDR3 DNA sequence: TGCAGTGCTAGTGGGGCAGGGCCGAACACTGAAGCTTTCTTT.

J is TRBJ1-1 and V is TRBV7-3; D ambiguous. CDR1 and CDR2 (germline): SGHTA, FQGTGA. Trimming removed 5 bases from V and 3 bases from J, with 13 bases in between. The CDR3 is 14 amino acids. This chain's CDR3 is CASSLALWDTEAFF. The CDR3 DNA follows: TGTGCCAGCAGCCTAGCCCTGTGGGACACTGAAGCTTTCTTT.

This clone was picked up one time. The chain couples TRBV27 to TRBJ2-1; 14 nucleotides agree with TRBD2. The CDR3 totals 17 residues. V lost 5 bases to trimming and J lost 1 base; unmatched junction nucleotides: 4. CDR1 is MNHEY, CDR2 SMNVEV, per germline (reference sequence). For the CDR3, the DNA is TGTGCCAGCAGTCAGACTAGCGGGGGGGATTCCTACAATGAGCAGTTCTTC. Its protein is CASSQTSGGDSYNEQFF.

This chain joins TRBV12-1 and TRBJ1-1; the table's D call TRBD1 went unverified against the DNA. TRBV12-1 is annotated as a pseudogene. The CDR3 is 20 residues long. CDR3 sequence reads: CASSHRRDRPNLFLNTEAFF. In DNA, the CDR3 is TGTGCCAGCAGCCACCGACGGGACAGGCCTAATCTCTTCCTGAACACTGAAGCTTTCTTT.